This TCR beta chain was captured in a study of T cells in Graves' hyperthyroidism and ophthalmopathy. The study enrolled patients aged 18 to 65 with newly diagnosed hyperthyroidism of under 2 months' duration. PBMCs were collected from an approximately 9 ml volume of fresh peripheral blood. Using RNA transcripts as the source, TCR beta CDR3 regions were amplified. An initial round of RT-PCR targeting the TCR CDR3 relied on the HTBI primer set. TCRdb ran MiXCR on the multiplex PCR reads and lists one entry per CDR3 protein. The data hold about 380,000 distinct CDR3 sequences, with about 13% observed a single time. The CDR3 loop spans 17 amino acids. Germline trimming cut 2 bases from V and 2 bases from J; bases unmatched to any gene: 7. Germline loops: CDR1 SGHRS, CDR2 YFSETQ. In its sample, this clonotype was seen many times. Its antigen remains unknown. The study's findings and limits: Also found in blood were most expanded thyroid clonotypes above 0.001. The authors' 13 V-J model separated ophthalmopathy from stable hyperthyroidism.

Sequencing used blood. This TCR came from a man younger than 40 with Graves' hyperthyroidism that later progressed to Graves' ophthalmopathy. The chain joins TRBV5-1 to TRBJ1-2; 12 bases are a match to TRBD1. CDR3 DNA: TGCGCCAGCAGCTTAGGGACAGGGGGCCGGATGAACTATGGCTACACCTTC. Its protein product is CASSLGTGGRMNYGYTF.